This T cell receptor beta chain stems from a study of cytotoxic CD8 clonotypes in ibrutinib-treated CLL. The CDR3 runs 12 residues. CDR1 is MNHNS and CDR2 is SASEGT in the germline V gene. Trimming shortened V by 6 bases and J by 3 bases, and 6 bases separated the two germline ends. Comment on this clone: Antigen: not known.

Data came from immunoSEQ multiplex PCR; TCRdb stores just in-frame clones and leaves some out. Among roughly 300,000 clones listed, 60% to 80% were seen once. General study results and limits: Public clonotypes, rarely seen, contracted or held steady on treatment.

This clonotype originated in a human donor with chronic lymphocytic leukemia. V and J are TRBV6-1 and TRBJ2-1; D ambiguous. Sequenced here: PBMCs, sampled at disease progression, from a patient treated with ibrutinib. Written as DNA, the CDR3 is TGTGCCAGCAGCAGGATCTACAATGAGCAGTTCTTC. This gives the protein CASSRIYNEQFF.